The clone carrying this TCR beta chain occurred a few times. The antigen remains undetermined. Trimming cost V 4 bases and J 7 bases; bases outside gene matches: 0. This CDR3 is 12 amino acids long. TCR beta libraries were prepared from cDNA with unique molecular identifiers. Researchers reported around 510,000 cDNA molecules coming from about 0.98 to 11 million T cells. A single record per CDR3 protein comes from TCRdb applying MiXCR to the PCR reads. The sample holds about 500,000 distinct CDR3 sequences, roughly 45% seen once. The data originate from a study of post-analysis software for immune sequencing data. Looking at the study overall: Progressive-relapsing, secondary progressive and relapsing-remitting multiple sclerosis were among the disease courses included.

The study, taken as a whole, reports: The five TRBV segments detected at higher frequency in patients than in controls included TRBV5-6, TRBV5-1 and TRBV20-1. Batch-mates among the samples co-clustered strongly by F measure. When compared against controls, multiple sclerosis patients showed significantly lower normalized Chao1 diversity.

The chain employs TRBV12-3 or TRBV12-4 and TRBJ1-1; 10 positions match TRBD1. The origin of this receptor is a girl under 18 with multiple sclerosis. The sample was blood. CDR3 sequence (DNA): TGTGCCAGCAGTTGGACAGGGGGTGAAGCTTTCTTT. Translation gives CASSWTGGEAFF.